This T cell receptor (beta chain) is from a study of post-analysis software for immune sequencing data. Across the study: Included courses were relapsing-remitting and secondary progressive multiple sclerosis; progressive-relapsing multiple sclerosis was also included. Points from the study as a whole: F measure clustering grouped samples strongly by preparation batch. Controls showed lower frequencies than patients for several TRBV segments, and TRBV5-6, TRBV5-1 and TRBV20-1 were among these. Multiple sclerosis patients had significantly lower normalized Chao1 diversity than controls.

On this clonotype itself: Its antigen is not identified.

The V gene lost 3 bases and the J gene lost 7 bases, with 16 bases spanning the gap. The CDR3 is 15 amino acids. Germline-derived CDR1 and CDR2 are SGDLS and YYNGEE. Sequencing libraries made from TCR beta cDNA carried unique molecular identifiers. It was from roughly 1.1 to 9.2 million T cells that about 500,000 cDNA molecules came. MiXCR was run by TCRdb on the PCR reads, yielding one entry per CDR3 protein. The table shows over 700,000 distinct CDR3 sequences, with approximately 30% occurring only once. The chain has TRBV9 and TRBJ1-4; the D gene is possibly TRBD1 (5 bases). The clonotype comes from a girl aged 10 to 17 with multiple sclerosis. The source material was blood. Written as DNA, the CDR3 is TGTGCCAGCAGCGGAGGGACTCGCCCGGCTGAAAAACTGTTTTTT. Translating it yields CASSGGTRPAEKLFF. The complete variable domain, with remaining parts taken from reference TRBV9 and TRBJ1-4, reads DSGVTQTPKHLITATGQRVTLRCSPRSGDLSVYWYQQSLDQGLQFLIQYYNGEERAKGNILERFSAQQFPDLHSELNLSSLELGDSALYFCASSGGTRPAEKLFFGSGTQLSVL.